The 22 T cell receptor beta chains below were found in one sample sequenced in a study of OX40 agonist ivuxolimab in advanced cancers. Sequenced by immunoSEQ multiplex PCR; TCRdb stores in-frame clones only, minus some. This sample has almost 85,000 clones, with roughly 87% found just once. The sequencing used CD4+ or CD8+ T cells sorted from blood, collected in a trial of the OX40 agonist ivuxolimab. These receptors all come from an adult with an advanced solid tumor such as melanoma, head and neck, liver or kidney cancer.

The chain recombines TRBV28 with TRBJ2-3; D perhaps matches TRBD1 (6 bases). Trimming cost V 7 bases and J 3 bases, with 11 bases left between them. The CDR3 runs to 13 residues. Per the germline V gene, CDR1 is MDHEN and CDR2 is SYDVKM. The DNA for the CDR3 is TGTGCCAGCATCGGACAGCCTACAGATACGCAGTATTTT. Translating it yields CASIGQPTDTQYF. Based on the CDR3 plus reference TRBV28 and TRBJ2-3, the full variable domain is DVKVTQSSRYLVKRTGEKVFLECVQDMDHENMFWYRQDPGLGLRLIYFSYDVKMKEKGDIPEGYSVSREKKERFSLILESASTNQTSMYLCASIGQPTDTQYFGPGTRLTVL.

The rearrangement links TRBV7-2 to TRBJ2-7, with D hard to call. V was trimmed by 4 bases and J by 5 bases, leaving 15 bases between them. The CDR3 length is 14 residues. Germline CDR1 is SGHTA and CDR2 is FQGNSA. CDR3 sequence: CASSSIDKQHEQYF. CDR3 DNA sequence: TGTGCCAGCAGCTCCATTGACAAACAGCACGAGCAGTACTTC.

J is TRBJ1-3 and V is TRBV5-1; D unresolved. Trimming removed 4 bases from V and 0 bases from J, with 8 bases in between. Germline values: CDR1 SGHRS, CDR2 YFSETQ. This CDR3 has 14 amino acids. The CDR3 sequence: CASSPDLSGNTIYF. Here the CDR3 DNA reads TGCGCCAGCAGCCCGGACCTCTCTGGAAACACCATATATTTT.

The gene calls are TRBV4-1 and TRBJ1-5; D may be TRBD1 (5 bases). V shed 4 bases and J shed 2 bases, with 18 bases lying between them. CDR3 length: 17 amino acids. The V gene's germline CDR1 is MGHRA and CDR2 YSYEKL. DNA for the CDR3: TGCGCCAGCAGCCCCTCAGCGGTGGCGGGACGCAATCAGCCCCAGCATTTT. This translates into CASSPSAVAGRNQPQHF.

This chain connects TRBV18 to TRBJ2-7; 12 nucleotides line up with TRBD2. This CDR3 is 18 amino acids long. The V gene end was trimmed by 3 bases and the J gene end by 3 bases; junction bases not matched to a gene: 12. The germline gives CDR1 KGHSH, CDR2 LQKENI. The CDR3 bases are TGTGCCAGCTCACCTATATTACTAGCGGGAGGTGGGGACTACGAGCAGTACTTC. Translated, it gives CASSPILLAGGGDYEQYF. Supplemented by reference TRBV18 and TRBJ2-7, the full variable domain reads NAGVMQNPRHLVRRRGQEARLRCSPMKGHSHVYWYRQLPEEGLKFMVYLQKENIIDESGMPKERFSAEFPKEGPSILRIQQVVRGDSAAYFCASSPILLAGGGDYEQYFGPGTRLTVT.

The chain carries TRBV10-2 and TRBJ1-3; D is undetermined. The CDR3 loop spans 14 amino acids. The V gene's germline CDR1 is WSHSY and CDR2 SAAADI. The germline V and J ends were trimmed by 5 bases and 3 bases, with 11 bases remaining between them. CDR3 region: CASSWTADGNTIYF. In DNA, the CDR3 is TGCGCCAGCAGTTGGACTGCCGATGGAAACACCATATATTTT.

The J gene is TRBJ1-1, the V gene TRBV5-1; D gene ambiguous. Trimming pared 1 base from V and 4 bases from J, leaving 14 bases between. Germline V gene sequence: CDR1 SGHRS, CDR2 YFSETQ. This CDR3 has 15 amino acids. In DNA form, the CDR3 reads TGCGCCAGCAGCTTGTCCTCCTACGGGGTCACTGAAGCTTTCTTT. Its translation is CASSLSSYGVTEAFF.

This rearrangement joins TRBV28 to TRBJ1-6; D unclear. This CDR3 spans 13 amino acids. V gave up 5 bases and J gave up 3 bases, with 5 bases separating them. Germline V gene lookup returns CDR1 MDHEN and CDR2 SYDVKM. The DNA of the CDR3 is TGTGCCAGCAGTGTCCTCTATAATTCACCCCTCCACTTT. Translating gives CASSVLYNSPLHF.

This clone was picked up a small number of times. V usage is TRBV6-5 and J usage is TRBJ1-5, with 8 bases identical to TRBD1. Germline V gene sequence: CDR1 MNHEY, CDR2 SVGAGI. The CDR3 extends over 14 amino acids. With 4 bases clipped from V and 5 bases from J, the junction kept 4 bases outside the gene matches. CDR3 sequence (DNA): TGTGCCAGCAGTTCTGGACAGGGATATCAGCCCCAGCATTTT. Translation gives CASSSGQGYQPQHF.

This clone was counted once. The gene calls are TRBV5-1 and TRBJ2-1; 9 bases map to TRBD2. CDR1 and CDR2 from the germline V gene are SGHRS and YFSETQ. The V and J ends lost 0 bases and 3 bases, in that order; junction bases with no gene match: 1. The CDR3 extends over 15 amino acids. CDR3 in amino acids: CASSLASGIYNEQFF. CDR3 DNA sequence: TGCGCCAGCAGCTTGGCTAGCGGGATCTACAATGAGCAGTTCTTC.

The CDR3, as DNA: TGCAGCGCCAGGACAGGGGGTTCCTACGAGCAGTACTTC. Translated: CSARTGGSYEQYF. The chain recombines TRBV29-1 with TRBJ2-7, with TRBD1 matching over 10 bases. Germline-derived CDR1 and CDR2 are SQVTM and ANQGSEA. The CDR3 has 13 residues. V dropped 7 bases and J dropped 1; count of bases not matched to a gene: 4.

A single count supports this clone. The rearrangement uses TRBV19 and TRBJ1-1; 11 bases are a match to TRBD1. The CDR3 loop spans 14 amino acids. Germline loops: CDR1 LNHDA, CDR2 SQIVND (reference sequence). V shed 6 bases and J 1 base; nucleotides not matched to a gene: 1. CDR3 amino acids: CASRGQGANTEAFF. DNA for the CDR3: TGTGCCAGTAGAGGACAGGGGGCGAACACTGAAGCTTTCTTT.

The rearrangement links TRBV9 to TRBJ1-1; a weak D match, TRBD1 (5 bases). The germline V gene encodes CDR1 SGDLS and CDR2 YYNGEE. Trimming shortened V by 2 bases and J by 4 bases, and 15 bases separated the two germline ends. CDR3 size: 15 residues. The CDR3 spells CASSVTADTATEAFF. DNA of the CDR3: TGTGCCAGCAGCGTGACAGCCGACACCGCCACTGAAGCTTTCTTT.

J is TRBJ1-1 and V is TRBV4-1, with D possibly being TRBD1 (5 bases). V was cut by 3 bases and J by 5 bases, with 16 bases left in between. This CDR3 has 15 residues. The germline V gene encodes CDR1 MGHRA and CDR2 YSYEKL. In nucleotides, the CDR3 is TGCGCCAGCAGCCAGGCCTTGGCAGGGAGTACTGAAGCTTTCTTT. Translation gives CASSQALAGSTEAFF.

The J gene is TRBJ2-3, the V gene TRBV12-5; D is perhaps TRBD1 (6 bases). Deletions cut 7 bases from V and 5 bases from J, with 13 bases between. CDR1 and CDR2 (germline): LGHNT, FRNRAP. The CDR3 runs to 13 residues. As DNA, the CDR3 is TGTGCTAGTGTTCTGACAGGTGAAGATACGCAGTATTTT. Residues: CASVLTGEDTQYF.

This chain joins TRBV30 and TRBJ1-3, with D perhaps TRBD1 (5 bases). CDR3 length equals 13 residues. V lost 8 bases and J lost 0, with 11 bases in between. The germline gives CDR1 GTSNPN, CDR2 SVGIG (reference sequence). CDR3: CAVQTVSGNTIYF. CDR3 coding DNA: TGTGCCGTGCAGACAGTCTCTGGAAACACCATATATTTT. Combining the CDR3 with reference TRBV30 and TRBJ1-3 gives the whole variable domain SQTIHQWPATLVQPVGSPLSLECTVEGTSNPNLYWYRQAAGRGLQLLFYSVGIGQISSEVPQNLSASRPQDRQFILSSKKLLLSDSGFYLCAVQTVSGNTIYFGEGSWLTVV.

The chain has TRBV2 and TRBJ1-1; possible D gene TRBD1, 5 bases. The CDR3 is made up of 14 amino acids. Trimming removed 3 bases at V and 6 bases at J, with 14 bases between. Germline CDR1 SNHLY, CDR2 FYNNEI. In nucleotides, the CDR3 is TGTGCCAGCAGTGACCCACAGGTTGGCCCTGAAGCTTTCTTT. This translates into CASSDPQVGPEAFF. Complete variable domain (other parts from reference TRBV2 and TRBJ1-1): EPEVTQTPSHQVTQMGQEVILRCVPISNHLYFYWYRQILGQKVEFLVSFYNNEISEKSEIFDDQFSVERPDGSNFTLKIRSTKLEDSAMYFCASSDPQVGPEAFFGQGTRLTVV.

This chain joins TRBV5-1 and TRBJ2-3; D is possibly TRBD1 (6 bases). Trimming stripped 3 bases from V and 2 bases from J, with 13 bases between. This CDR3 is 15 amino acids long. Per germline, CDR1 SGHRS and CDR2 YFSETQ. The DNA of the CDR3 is TGCGCCAGCAGCTCGCTCACAGGGAACACAGATACGCAGTATTTT. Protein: CASSSLTGNTDTQYF.

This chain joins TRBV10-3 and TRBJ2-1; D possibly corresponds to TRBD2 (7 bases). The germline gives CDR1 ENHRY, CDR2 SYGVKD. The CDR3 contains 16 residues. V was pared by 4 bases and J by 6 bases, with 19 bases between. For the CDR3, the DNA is TGTGCCATCAGTGGGGCTGGGGGGGCCGTGGCCAATGAGCAGTTCTTC. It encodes CAISGAGGAVANEQFF.

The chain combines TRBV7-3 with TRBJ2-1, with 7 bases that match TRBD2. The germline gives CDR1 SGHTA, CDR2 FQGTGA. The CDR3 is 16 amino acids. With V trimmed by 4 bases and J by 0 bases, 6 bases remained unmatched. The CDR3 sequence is CASSSGGSNSYNEQFF. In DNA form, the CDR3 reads TGTGCCAGCAGCTCAGGCGGGAGTAACTCCTACAATGAGCAGTTCTTC.

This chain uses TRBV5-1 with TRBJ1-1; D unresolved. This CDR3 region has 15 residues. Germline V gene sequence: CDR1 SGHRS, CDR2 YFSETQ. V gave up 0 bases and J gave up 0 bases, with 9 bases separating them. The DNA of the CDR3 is TGCGCCAGCAGCTTGGAGACCTCGGTGAACACTGAAGCTTTCTTT. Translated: CASSLETSVNTEAFF.

The CDR3 bases are TGCGCCAGCGTACTAAATACCCTTTTTGATGAGCAGTTCTTC. This encodes CASVLNTLFDEQFF. The V gene is TRBV5-1, the J gene TRBJ2-1; D is unresolved. CDR1 and CDR2 (germline): SGHRS, YFSETQ. The CDR3 totals 14 residues. Trimming took off 7 bases at V and 8 bases at J, with 19 bases between the two ends.